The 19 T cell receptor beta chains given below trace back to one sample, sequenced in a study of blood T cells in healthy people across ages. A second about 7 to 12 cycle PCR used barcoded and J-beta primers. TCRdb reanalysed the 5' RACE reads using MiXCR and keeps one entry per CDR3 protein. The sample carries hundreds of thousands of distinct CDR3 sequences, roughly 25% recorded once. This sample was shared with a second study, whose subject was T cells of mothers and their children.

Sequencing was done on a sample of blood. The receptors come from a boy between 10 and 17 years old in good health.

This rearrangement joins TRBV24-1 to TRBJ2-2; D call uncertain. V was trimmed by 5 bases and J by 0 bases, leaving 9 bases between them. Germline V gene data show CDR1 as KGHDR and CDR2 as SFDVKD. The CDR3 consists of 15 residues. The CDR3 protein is CATSGASPNTGELFF. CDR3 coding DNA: TGTGCCACCAGTGGCGCCTCACCGAACACCGGGGAGCTGTTTTTT.

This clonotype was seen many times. The CDR3 sequence: CASSVDGTVGVSYNSPLHF. The CDR3 DNA sequence: TGTGCCAGCAGCGTAGATGGAACTGTAGGGGTAAGCTATAATTCACCCCTCCACTTT. V and J are TRBV9 and TRBJ1-6, with D possibly TRBD1 on 5 matching bases. The CDR3 extends over 19 amino acids. Trimming removed 0 bases from V and 3 bases from J, with 19 bases in between. CDR1 is SGDLS, CDR2 YYNGEE, per germline.

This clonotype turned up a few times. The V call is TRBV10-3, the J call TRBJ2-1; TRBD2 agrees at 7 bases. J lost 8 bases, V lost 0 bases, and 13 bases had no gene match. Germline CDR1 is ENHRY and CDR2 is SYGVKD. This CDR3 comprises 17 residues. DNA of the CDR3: TGTGCCATCAGTGAGTCGACGGTGACTAGCAAGCCAGATGAGCAGTTCTTC. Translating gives CAISESTVTSKPDEQFF.

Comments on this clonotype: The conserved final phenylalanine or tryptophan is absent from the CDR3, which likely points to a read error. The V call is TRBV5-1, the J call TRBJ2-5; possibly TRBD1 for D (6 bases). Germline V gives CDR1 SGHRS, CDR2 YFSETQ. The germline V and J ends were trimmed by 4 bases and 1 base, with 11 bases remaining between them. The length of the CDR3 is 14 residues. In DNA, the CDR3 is TGCGCCAGCAGCCGAGGGACACCCCAAGAGACCCAGTACTCC. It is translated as CASSRGTPQETQYS.

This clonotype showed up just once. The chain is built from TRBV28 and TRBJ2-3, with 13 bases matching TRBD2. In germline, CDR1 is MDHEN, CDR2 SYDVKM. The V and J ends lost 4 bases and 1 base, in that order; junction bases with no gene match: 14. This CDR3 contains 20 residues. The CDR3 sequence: CASSSQRLAGGPQGTDTQYF. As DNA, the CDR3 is TGTGCCAGCAGTTCCCAACGACTAGCGGGAGGCCCCCAGGGCACAGATACGCAGTATTTT.

The CDR3 protein is CASSHLPGAVMNTEAFF. In nucleotides, the CDR3 is TGCGCCAGCAGCCACCTCCCCGGGGCAGTTATGAACACTGAAGCTTTCTTT. This sequence joins TRBV4-3 and TRBJ1-1, with D perhaps TRBD1 (5 bases). The length of the CDR3 is 17 residues. V shed 3 bases and J shed 0 bases, with 17 bases lying between them. Germline assignment: CDR1 LGHNA and CDR2 YSLEER.

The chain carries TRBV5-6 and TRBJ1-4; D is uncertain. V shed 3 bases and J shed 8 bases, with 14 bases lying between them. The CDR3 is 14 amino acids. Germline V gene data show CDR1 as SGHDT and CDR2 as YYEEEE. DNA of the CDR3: TGTGCCAGCAGCTCGGCGGACCGTAAGGAAAAACTGTTTTTT. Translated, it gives CASSSADRKEKLFF.

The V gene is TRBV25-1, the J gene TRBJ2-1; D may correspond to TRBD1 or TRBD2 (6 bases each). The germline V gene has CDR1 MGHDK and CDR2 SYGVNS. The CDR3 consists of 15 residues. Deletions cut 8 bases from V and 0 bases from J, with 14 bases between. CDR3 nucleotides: TGTGCCAGCGCGGCCCGGGGGCTCTCCTACAATGAGCAGTTCTTC. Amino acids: CASAARGLSYNEQFF.

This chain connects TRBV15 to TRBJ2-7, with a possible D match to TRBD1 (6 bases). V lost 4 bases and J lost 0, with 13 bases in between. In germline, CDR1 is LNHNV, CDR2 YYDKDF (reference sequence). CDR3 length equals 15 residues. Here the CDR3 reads CATSIDRTVSYEQYF. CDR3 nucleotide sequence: TGTGCCACCAGCATAGACCGGACAGTCTCCTACGAGCAGTACTTC.

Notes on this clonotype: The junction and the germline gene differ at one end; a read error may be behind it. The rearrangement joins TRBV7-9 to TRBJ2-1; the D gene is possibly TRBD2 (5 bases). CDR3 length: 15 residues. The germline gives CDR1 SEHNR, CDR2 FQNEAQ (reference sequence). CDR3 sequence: CTSSLALTGYNEQFF. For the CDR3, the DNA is TGTACCAGCAGCTTAGCGCTCACGGGCTACAATGAGCAGTTCTTC.

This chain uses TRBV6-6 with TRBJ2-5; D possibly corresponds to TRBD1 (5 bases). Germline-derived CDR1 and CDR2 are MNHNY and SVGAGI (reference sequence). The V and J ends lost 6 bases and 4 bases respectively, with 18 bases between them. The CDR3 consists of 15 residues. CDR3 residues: CASRTTTQGRETQYF. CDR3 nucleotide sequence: TGTGCCAGCAGAACAACGACCCAGGGAAGAGAGACCCAGTACTTC.

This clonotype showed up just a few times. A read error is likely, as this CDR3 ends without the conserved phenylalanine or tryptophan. CDR3 region: CASSFPSGRTDTQYI. The CDR3 region has the DNA TGTGCCAGCAGTTTTCCTAGCGGACGCACAGATACGCAGTATATT. The chain is built from TRBV12-3 or TRBV12-4 and TRBJ2-3, with TRBD2 matching 7 bases. CDR3 length: 15 residues. Unmatched junction bases numbered 4, after V lost 3 bases and J lost 1 base.

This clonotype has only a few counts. The CDR3 sequence is CASSVLFNYEQYF. CDR3 nucleotides: TGTGCCAGCAGTGTCCTTTTTAACTACGAGCAGTACTTC. This chain joins TRBV6-1 and TRBJ2-7, with D uncertain. The CDR3 consists of 13 residues. From germline, CDR1 is MNHNS and CDR2 SASEGT. The germline V and J ends were trimmed by 4 bases and 3 bases, with 10 bases remaining between them.

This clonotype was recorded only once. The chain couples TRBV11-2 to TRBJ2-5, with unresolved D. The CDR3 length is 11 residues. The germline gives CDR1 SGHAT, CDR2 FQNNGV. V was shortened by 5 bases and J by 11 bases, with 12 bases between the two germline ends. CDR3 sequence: CASSLNDVQYF. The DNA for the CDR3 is TGTGCCAGCAGCCTGAATGATGTGCAGTACTTC.

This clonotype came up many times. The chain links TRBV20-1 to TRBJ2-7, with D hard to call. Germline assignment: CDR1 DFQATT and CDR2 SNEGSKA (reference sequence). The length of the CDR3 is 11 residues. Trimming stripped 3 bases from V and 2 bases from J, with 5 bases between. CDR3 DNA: TGCAGTGCTAGCCTGACCTACGAGCAGTACTTC. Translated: CSASLTYEQYF.

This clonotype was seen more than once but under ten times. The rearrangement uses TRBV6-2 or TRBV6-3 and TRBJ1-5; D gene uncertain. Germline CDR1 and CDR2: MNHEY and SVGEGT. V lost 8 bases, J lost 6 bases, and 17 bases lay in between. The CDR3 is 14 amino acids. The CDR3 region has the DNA TGTGCCAGCTTCCTAAGTGGCCTCACTCAGCCCCAGCATTTT. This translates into CASFLSGLTQPQHF.

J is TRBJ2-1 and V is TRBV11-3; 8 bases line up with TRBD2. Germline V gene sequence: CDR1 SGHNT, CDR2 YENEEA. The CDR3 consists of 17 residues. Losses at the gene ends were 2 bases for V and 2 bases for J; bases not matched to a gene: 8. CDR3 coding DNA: TGTGCCAGCAGCTTATATCTAGCGGGCTCCACCTACAATGAGCAGTTCTTC. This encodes CASSLYLAGSTYNEQFF.

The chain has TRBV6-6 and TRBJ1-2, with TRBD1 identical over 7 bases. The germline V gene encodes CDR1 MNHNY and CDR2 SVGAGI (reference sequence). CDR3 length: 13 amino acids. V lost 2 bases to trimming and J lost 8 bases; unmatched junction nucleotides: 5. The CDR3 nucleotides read TGTGCCAGCAGTTACACAGGGGAGACGGGCTACACCTTC. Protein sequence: CASSYTGETGYTF.

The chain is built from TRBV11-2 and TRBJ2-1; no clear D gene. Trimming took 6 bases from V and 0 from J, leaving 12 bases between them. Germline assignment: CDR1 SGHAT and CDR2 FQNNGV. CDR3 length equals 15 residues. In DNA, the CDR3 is TGTGCCAGCAGTATTGTGCTGAGCTCCTACAATGAGCAGTTCTTC. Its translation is CASSIVLSSYNEQFF. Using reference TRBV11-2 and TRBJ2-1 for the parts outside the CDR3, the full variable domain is EAGVAQSPRYKIIEKRQSVAFWCNPISGHATLYWYQQILGQGPKLLIQFQNNGVVDDSQLPKDRFSAERLKGVDSTLKIQPAKLEDSAVYLCASSIVLSSYNEQFFGPGTRLTVL.